The source of this TCR beta chain is a study of monozygotic twins with inflammatory bowel disease. TCRdb reworked the 5' RACE reads into one entry per CDR3 protein, no DNA. Its table lists 350,000 to 500,000 distinct CDR3 sequences. Germline assignment: CDR1 SGHAT and CDR2 FQNNGV. This CDR3 comprises 13 residues. The chain couples TRBV11-2 to TRBJ1-1. This receptor was identified in a human donor with ulcerative colitis or Crohn's disease, or a healthy co-twin of an affected twin (not recorded which). The specimen was blood. This chain's CDR3 is CASSLETRGEAFF.